One T cell receptor beta chain is described in this entry. Sequencing used immunoSEQ multiplex PCR; TCRdb keeps in-frame clones, though not all of them. The sample contains 360,000 or so clones, around 92% of which appear only once. This sample was included in a study of blood T cell repertoires in COVID-19. CDR1 MDHEN and CDR2 SYDVKM come from the germline V gene. Losses at the gene ends were 6 bases for V and 4 bases for J; bases not matched to a gene: 5. The CDR3 has 14 residues. Assignment of participants to cohorts was predicated upon participant-reported clinical history. The sequencing input was PBMCs or T cells enriched from blood (not recorded which). The TCR originated in a woman between 25 and 40 years old who had recovered from COVID-19. The chain employs TRBV28 and TRBJ2-2, with 7 bases lining up with TRBD1. CDR3 nucleotide sequence: TGTGCCAGCAGCCTGACAGGGTCCACCGGGGAGCTGTTTTTT. Encoded protein: CASSLTGSTGELFF.